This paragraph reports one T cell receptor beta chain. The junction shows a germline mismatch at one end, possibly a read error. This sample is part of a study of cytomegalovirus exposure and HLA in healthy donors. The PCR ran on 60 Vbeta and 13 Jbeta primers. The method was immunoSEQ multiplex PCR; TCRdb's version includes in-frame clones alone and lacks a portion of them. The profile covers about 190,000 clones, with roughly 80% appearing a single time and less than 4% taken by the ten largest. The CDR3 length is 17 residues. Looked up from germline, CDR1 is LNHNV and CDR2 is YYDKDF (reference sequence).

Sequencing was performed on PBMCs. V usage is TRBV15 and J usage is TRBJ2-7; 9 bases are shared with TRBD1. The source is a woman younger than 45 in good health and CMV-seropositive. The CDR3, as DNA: TGTGCCACCAGCCGAGAGCCTCCCGGGACAGGGACCTACGAGCAGTACTTC. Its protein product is CATSREPPGTGTYEQYF.